This T cell receptor (beta chain) was captured in a study of tumor T cells in aggressive B-cell lymphoma. The V and J ends lost 5 bases and 6 bases, in that order; junction bases with no gene match: 6. Per the germline V gene, CDR1 is SGHTA and CDR2 is FQGNSA. The length of the CDR3 is 14 residues. Clones were sequenced by immunoSEQ multiplex PCR, and TCRdb holds only the in-frame ones, with some missing. The sample contains 1,000 or so clones, roughly 97% of which appear only once. The chain combines TRBV7-2 with TRBJ1-5; 8 bases align to TRBD1. The source of this sequence is an adult with diffuse large B cell lymphoma. The sample consisted of tumor tissue. This chain's CDR3 is CASSMQGAIQPQHF. The CDR3 DNA sequence: TGTGCCAGCAGCATGCAGGGGGCGATTCAGCCCCAGCATTTT.